This TCR beta chain came from a study of Ad26.COV2.S vaccination and SARS-CoV-2 variants. TCRdb's table, derived via immunoSEQ multiplex PCR, lists solely in-frame clones and lacks some. The data contain roughly 380,000 clones, over 75% of them singletons. Treatment indicated: around 19 received Ad26.COV2.S at low or high dose, single or two shots; five or six received placebo; per-sample allocation not given. Specimen acquisition occurred on day 63 following the initial vaccine or placebo injection. This clone was seen a handful of times. The source was peripheral blood, collected in a trial of Ad26.COV2.S vaccine versus placebo. The source is a person between 18 and 65 years old who received the Ad26.COV2.S COVID-19 vaccine or a placebo.

The DNA for the CDR3 is TGTGCCAGCAGCTTAGGGACTGTCAATGAGCAGTTCTTC. Translated: CASSLGTVNEQFF. The chain uses TRBV7-8 and TRBJ2-1; maybe TRBD2 (5 bases). Trimming left V 1 base short and J 6 bases short, with 7 bases between. This CDR3 region has 13 residues. Germline V gene data show CDR1 as SGHVS and CDR2 as FQNEAQ.